This TCR beta chain derives from a study of blood T cell repertoires in COVID-19. Study-wide background: From the United States, Italy and Spain came samples of acute and convalescent COVID-19. Sources were T cells, B-cell-depleted T cells, or PBMCs; the material itself was cDNA or gDNA.

As processed by the authors: Reference gene primer amplification gave estimated nucleated cell counts. The assay was immunoSEQ multiplex PCR, and TCRdb's table has in-frame clones only and misses some. The D gene and trimming were derived from the DNA, and the V and J assignments and clone size from that table. The profile shows approximately 94,000 clones, about 88% of them singletons. CDR1 SNHLY and CDR2 FYNNEI come from the germline V gene. The CDR3 is made up of 15 amino acids. Trimming shortened V by 0 bases and J by 6 bases, and 12 bases separated the two germline ends. Sequencing used peripheral blood. This sequence originates from a man aged 25 to 40 in a cohort sampled during active COVID-19. V and J are TRBV2 and TRBJ2-1, with D tentatively TRBD2 (6 bases). The chain's CDR3 is CASSEAWGGGNEQFF. The CDR3 region has the DNA TGTGCCAGCAGTGAAGCATGGGGAGGTGGCAATGAGCAGTTCTTC.